This passage covers 11 T cell receptor beta chains from one sample sequenced in a study of blood T cells in healthy people across ages. Together with a sample-barcoded 5' primer, a J-beta primer mix was included in a second PCR lasting roughly 6 to 12 cycles. One entry per CDR3 protein results from TCRdb running MiXCR on the 5' RACE reads. The sample records some 920,000 distinct CDR3 sequences, just over 50% being singletons. The specimen was blood. These receptors were obtained from an older woman in good health.

Only a few counts were recorded for this clonotype. The chain couples TRBV6-9 to TRBJ2-7; 8 positions match TRBD1. The CDR3 length is 14 residues. CDR1 is MNHGY and CDR2 is SVAAGI in the germline V gene. J was trimmed by 6 bases and V by 5 bases; bases with no gene match: 9. The CDR3 is CASSPSRQGCEQYF. CDR3 nucleotides: TGTGCCAGCAGTCCATCACGACAGGGGTGCGAGCAGTACTTC.

The V gene is TRBV4-3, the J gene TRBJ2-7, with D perhaps matching TRBD1 (6 bases). CDR3 size: 16 residues. The germline V gene has CDR1 LGHNA and CDR2 YSLEER. Deletions cut 0 bases from V and 2 bases from J, with 14 bases between. As DNA, the CDR3 is TGCGCCAGCAGCCAAGATATTTGGGGGCGACCCTACGAGCAGTACTTC. This encodes CASSQDIWGRPYEQYF.

The gene calls are TRBV28 and TRBJ2-5; the match to TRBD1 covers 10 bases. The CDR3 runs to 15 residues. J was trimmed by 7 bases and V by 7 bases; bases with no gene match: 12. Germline V lookup: CDR1 MDHEN, CDR2 SYDVKM. Here the CDR3 reads CASTLTTGGPATQYF. DNA for the CDR3: TGTGCCAGCACCCTAACGACAGGGGGCCCAGCGACCCAGTACTTC.

For this clonotype: Compared with germline, one end of the junction differs, possibly owing to a read error. This chain links TRBV6-6 with TRBJ1-2, with D perhaps TRBD1 (5 bases). From germline, CDR1 is MNHNY and CDR2 SVGAGI (reference sequence). The CDR3 has 14 amino acids. In DNA, the CDR3 is TGTGCCAGCAGTGACTCGTCAGGGAGAAGCGGCTACACCTTC. The encoded protein is CASSDSSGRSGYTF.

This clonotype was found a few times. The chain uses TRBV11-2 and TRBJ1-1; no clear D. V was clipped by 5 bases and J by 0 bases, with 7 bases between them. The CDR3 is 13 amino acids. CDR1 SGHAT and CDR2 FQNNGV come from the germline V gene. The CDR3 sequence is CASSPGMNTEAFF. The CDR3 DNA follows: TGTGCCAGCAGCCCAGGTATGAACACTGAAGCTTTCTTT.

This clonotype was detected only a few times. This rearrangement joins TRBV6-6 to TRBJ2-3; 10 bases align to TRBD2. CDR1 MNHNY and CDR2 SVGAGI come from the germline V gene (reference sequence). CDR3 size: 16 residues. V was clipped by 8 bases and J by 1 base; unmatched bases: 9. CDR3 protein: CASLAGAWGGTDTQYF. CDR3 nucleotides: TGTGCCAGCCTAGCGGGAGCATGGGGGGGCACAGATACGCAGTATTTT.

J is TRBJ1-1 and V is TRBV21-1; the listed D gene, TRBD1, was not tested against the DNA. TRBV21-1 is described as a pseudogene. The CDR3 has 13 amino acids. The CDR3 loop reads CASSIQRGPEAFF. CDR3 DNA: TGTGCCAGCAGCATCCAAAGGGGTCCTGAAGCTTTCTTT.

In its sample, this clonotype was seen a few times. V is TRBV12-3 or TRBV12-4 and J is TRBJ2-7; D gene uncertain. The CDR3 contains 15 residues. Trimming removed 5 bases at V and 3 bases at J, with 17 bases between. The CDR3 protein is CASSPPHPRIYEQYF. CDR3 bases: TGTGCCAGCAGTCCACCCCATCCCCGTATCTACGAGCAGTACTTC.

This chain joins TRBV30 and TRBJ2-4; 7 bases are a match to TRBD1. TRBJ2-7 matches the DNA end more closely, so the J call is doubtful. The germline V gene has CDR1 GTSNPN and CDR2 SVGIG (reference sequence). The CDR3 covers 13 residues. The chain's CDR3 is CAWRPDRLHEQYF. CDR3 nucleotides: TGTGCCTGGAGGCCGGACAGGCTCCACGAGCAGTACTTC.

A few counts support this clonotype. CDR3 in amino acids: CASSPGMSGRRYEQYF. As DNA, the CDR3 is TGTGCCAGCTCACCAGGGATGAGCGGGAGGCGGTACGAGCAGTACTTC. The chain couples TRBV18 to TRBJ2-7; 9 bases agree with TRBD2. The CDR3 consists of 16 residues. Per the germline V gene, CDR1 is KGHSH and CDR2 is LQKENI. V lost 2 bases to trimming and J lost 4 bases; unmatched junction nucleotides: 9.

This clonotype was picked up many times. V and J are TRBV13 and TRBJ2-7, with D hard to call. Germline CDR1 reads PRHDT; CDR2 reads FYEKMQ (reference sequence). The V end was cut by 2 bases, the J end by 0 bases, with 5 bases between. CDR3 size: 13 residues. CDR3 protein: CASSLLLSYEQYF. CDR3 nucleotides: TGTGCCAGCAGCTTATTACTCTCCTACGAGCAGTACTTC.